This passage covers 9 T cell receptor beta chains from one sample sequenced in a study of early T cells in non-severe SARS-CoV-2 infection. In TCRdb, the 5' RACE reads were re-called with MiXCR into one record per CDR3 protein. The sample lists approximately 58,000 distinct CDR3 sequences; under 14% were seen once. The specimen was whole blood. All receptors come from an adult who was a healthcare worker with PCR-confirmed SARS-CoV-2 infection or an uninfected control (not recorded which).

The rearrangement uses TRBV30 and TRBJ1-6, with 9 bases lining up with TRBD1. From germline, CDR1 is GTSNPN and CDR2 SVGIG (reference sequence). J gave up 6 bases and V 0 bases, and 3 bases lay outside the gene matches. This CDR3 region has 15 residues. This CDR3 is CAWSVPGQGNSPLHF. In DNA, the CDR3 is TGTGCCTGGAGTGTACCGGGACAGGGTAATTCACCCCTCCACTTT.

This clonotype was observed a single time. This sequence joins TRBV7-3 and TRBJ2-2; 7 positions agree with TRBD2. CDR3 length equals 17 residues. With 2 bases clipped from V and 7 bases from J, the junction kept 13 bases outside the gene matches. The germline gives CDR1 SGHTA, CDR2 FQGTGA. Here the CDR3 reads CASSLLGRDYALGELFF. Here the CDR3 DNA reads TGTGCCAGCAGCTTATTGGGTCGGGACTACGCCCTCGGGGAGCTGTTTTTT.

This clonotype was observed a few times. V is TRBV3-1 and J is TRBJ2-7; 9 bases agree with TRBD2. Trimming took 3 bases from V and 0 from J; bases not matched to a gene: 6. The CDR3 is 16 amino acids. Per germline, CDR1 LGHDT and CDR2 YNNKEL (reference sequence). The CDR3 bases are TGTGCCAGCAGCCAGGAGACTAGCGGACCCTCCTACGAGCAGTACTTC. Its protein is CASSQETSGPSYEQYF.

This clonotype was recorded at least ten times. This chain links TRBV27 with TRBJ1-1, with TRBD1 matching over 8 bases. This CDR3 region has 14 residues. The germline gives CDR1 MNHEY, CDR2 SMNVEV (reference sequence). Losses at the gene ends were 5 bases for V and 3 bases for J; bases not matched to a gene: 5. The CDR3 DNA sequence: TGTGCCAGCAGTAAGACAGGGGAGGACACTGAAGCTTTCTTT. Protein sequence: CASSKTGEDTEAFF.

The chain couples TRBV11-2 to TRBJ1-1; D is unclear. V was pared by 2 bases and J by 5 bases, with 15 bases between. This CDR3 contains 15 residues. CDR1 and CDR2 from the germline V gene are SGHAT and FQNNGV. The CDR3: CASSLRSAGETEAFF. The DNA of the CDR3 is TGTGCCAGCAGCTTAAGGTCGGCTGGCGAAACTGAAGCTTTCTTT.

The J gene is TRBJ2-3, the V gene TRBV9; tentatively, D is TRBD1 (5 bases). This CDR3 has 13 amino acids. V lost 5 bases and J 4 bases, leaving 11 bases between the germline ends. Germline CDR1 reads SGDLS; CDR2 reads YYNGEE. Here the CDR3 DNA reads TGTGCCAGCAGTATCCAAGGGGCAGATACGCAGTATTTT. Protein sequence: CASSIQGADTQYF.

Many counts were recorded for this clonotype. This chain links TRBV7-2 with TRBJ2-7; a weak D match, TRBD2 (6 bases). Germline values: CDR1 SGHTA, CDR2 FQGNSA. The CDR3 is 13 residues long. V lost 1 base, J lost 6 bases, and 10 bases lay in between. Here the CDR3 reads CASSLESGGEQYF. The CDR3 bases are TGTGCCAGCAGCTTAGAGTCCGGGGGCGAGCAGTACTTC.

The chain links TRBV19 to TRBJ1-2; tentatively, D is TRBD1 (5 bases). This CDR3 is built from 17 residues. V lost 1 base and J 5 bases, leaving 20 bases between the germline ends. Germline assignment: CDR1 LNHDA and CDR2 SQIVND (reference sequence). In DNA, the CDR3 is TGTGCCAGTAGTATAGCTGGTTACAGAAGGGGCGGGTATGGCTACACCTTC. It specifies CASSIAGYRRGGYGYTF.

The V gene is TRBV28, the J gene TRBJ2-1, with TRBD1 identical over 10 bases. This CDR3 has 15 residues. The V segment lost 5 bases and the J segment 2 bases; nucleotides outside the gene matches: 3. The germline V gene has CDR1 MDHEN and CDR2 SYDVKM. The CDR3 sequence is CASSPGTGAYNEQFF. CDR3 coding DNA: TGTGCCAGCAGTCCCGGGACAGGGGCCTACAATGAGCAGTTCTTC.